A selection of T cell receptor beta chains follows, all from one sample in a study of CD8 T cells in Susac syndrome. MiXCR, run by TCRdb on the immunoSEQ multiplex PCR reads, gives a single entry per CDR3 protein. This table has approximately 200,000 distinct CDR3 sequences, 90% to 95% appearing once. Sequenced: CD4+ T cells from PBMCs. The receptors were gathered from a human donor with multiple sclerosis. The CDR3 runs from the conserved cysteine through the conserved F or W. D genes are given only for firm matches. Some rows mark clone size as missing; the rest say once, few, many or name a class of expanded clone.

j_call v_call d_call clone_size cdr3_aa cdr3_nt
TRBJ2-7 TRBV20-1 TRBD1 few CSARDRGTYEQYF TGCAGTGCTCGGGACAGGGGGACCTACGAGCAGTACTTC
TRBJ2-7 TRBV3-1 TRBD2 . CASGQRDRYEQYF TGTGCCAGCGGGCAGCGGGACCGCTACGAGCAGTACTTC
TRBJ1-2 TRBV12-3/TRBV12-4 TRBD1 . CASSTRQGTDYGYTF TGTGCCAGCAGTACGAGACAGGGGACAGACTATGGCTACACCTTC
TRBJ2-5 TRBV29-1 TRBD2 . CSVVSSGETQYF TGCAGCGTTGTATCTAGCGGGGAGACCCAGTACTTC
TRBJ2-4 TRBV19 TRBD1 . CASSPTGGGNIQYF TGTGCCAGTAGTCCCACAGGGGGCGGAAACATTCAGTACTTC
TRBJ1-5 TRBV7-8 . . CASSQVEGMNQPQHF TGTGCCAGCAGCCAAGTGGAGGGGATGAATCAGCCCCAGCATTTT
TRBJ1-6 TRBV7-9 . . CASSFGPGYSPLHF TGTGCCAGCTCGTTCGGTCCAGGGTATTCACCCCTCCACTTT
TRBJ2-1 TRBV19 . . CASTSRAAKQFF TGTGCCAGTACCTCCCGGGCAGCCAAGCAGTTCTTC
TRBJ2-2 TRBV20-1 TRBD1 . CSAIQGQINTGELFF TGCAGTGCTATCCAGGGACAGATAAACACCGGGGAGCTGTTTTTT
TRBJ2-5 TRBV7-9 . . CASSSLGLETQYF TGTGCCAGCAGCTCTTTAGGGCTGGAGACCCAGTACTTC
TRBJ1-1 TRBV5-4 . . CASSFRPGGSTEAFF TGTGCCAGCAGCTTCCGTCCGGGGGGGAGCACTGAAGCTTTCTTT
TRBJ1-2 TRBV9 . . CASSPERWGNYGYTF TGTGCCAGCAGCCCCGAAAGATGGGGCAACTATGGCTACACCTTC
TRBJ1-1 TRBV29-1 TRBD1 . CSVDELGTGFGTEAFF TGCAGCGTGGACGAGCTCGGGACAGGTTTTGGCACTGAAGCTTTCTTT
TRBJ1-5 TRBV29-1 . . CSVQQGEDQPQHF TGCAGCGTTCAACAGGGTGAGGATCAGCCCCAGCATTTT
TRBJ2-7 TRBV7-8 . . CASSRAAPYEQYF TGTGCCAGCAGCCGCGCTGCCCCCTACGAGCAGTACTTC
TRBJ2-1 TRBV12-3/TRBV12-4 TRBD1 . CASRRQGILYNEQFF TGTGCCAGCAGACGACAGGGTATACTCTACAATGAGCAGTTCTTC
TRBJ2-4 TRBV29-1 . . CSVGSVVAKNIQYF TGCAGCGTTGGGTCGGTTGTAGCCAAAAACATTCAGTACTTC
TRBJ1-2 TRBV6-2/TRBV6-3 . . CASSRQAYRVSYGYTF TGTGCCAGCAGTCGACAAGCTTATCGGGTTAGCTATGGCTACACCTTC
TRBJ2-1 TRBV29-1 . once CSVGSHNEQFF TGCAGCGTTGGGAGCCACAATGAGCAGTTCTTC
TRBJ2-7 TRBV29-1 . . CSVVAPGEQYF TGCAGCGTTGTGGCTCCAGGCGAGCAGTACTTC
TRBJ2-1 TRBV20-1 TRBD2 . CSATLLAGIHNEQFF TGCAGTGCCACCTTACTAGCGGGGATTCACAATGAGCAGTTCTTC
TRBJ2-1 TRBV30 TRBD2 . CACKAAGEGDEQFF TGTGCCTGCAAGGCAGCGGGAGAGGGCGATGAGCAGTTCTTC
TRBJ1-1 TRBV11-1 . . CASSSPGRGGLNTEAFF TGTGCCAGCAGCTCTCCGGGGAGGGGTGGATTGAACACTGAAGCTTTCTTT
TRBJ2-7 TRBV5-6 . few CASSLASYEQYF TGTGCCAGCAGTTTGGCGTCCTACGAGCAGTACTTC
TRBJ2-6 TRBV6-5 . few CASSYRGAGANVLTF TGTGCCAGCAGTTACAGGGGGGCCGGGGCCAACGTCCTGACTTTC
TRBJ1-5 TRBV5-6 . once CASSLWGRDFNQPQHF TGTGCCAGCAGCTTGTGGGGCAGGGATTTCAATCAGCCCCAGCATTTT
TRBJ1-6 TRBV5-6 . . CASSRTNSPLHF TGTGCCAGCAGCCGGACTAATTCACCCCTCCACTTT
TRBJ1-5 TRBV27 TRBD1 once CASSLSTRQGSNQPQHF TGTGCCAGCAGTTTATCGACTCGACAGGGTAGCAATCAGCCCCAGCATTTT
TRBJ2-7 TRBV20-1 . . CSAIDGLDEQYF TGCAGTGCTATCGACGGGCTGGACGAGCAGTACTTC
TRBJ2-5 TRBV19 TRBD2 . CASTIRGGEVTQYF TGTGCCAGTACCATACGGGGGGGCGAGGTGACCCAGTACTTC
TRBJ1-2 TRBV20-1 . . CSARDRQSYGYTF TGCAGTGCTAGAGATCGCCAATCCTATGGCTACACCTTC
TRBJ2-3 TRBV5-1 . . CASSLVGGSDTQYF TGCGCCAGCAGCTTGGTGGGCGGCTCAGATACGCAGTATTTT
TRBJ2-7 TRBV20-1 TRBD2 once CSARRALAGASYEQYF TGCAGTGCTAGAAGGGCACTAGCGGGAGCCTCCTACGAGCAGTACTTC
TRBJ1-4 TRBV20-1 . . CSAVDPTQNEKLFF TGCAGTGCCGTTGACCCTACACAAAATGAAAAACTGTTTTTT
TRBJ1-1 TRBV29-1 . . CSVINTEAFF TGCAGCGTCATCAACACTGAAGCTTTCTTT
TRBJ2-7 TRBV27 . . CASSPGEPGVYEQYF TGTGCCAGCAGCCCTGGGGAGCCAGGGGTCTACGAGCAGTACTTC
TRBJ2-7 TRBV2 . . CASSEFYEQYF TGTGCCAGCAGTGAATTCTACGAGCAGTACTTC
TRBJ2-2 TRBV7-9 TRBD2 . CASSPPDWASGAGELFF TGTGCCAGCAGCCCCCCTGACTGGGCTAGCGGGGCCGGGGAGCTGTTTTTT
TRBJ1-2 TRBV5-6 . . CASTLDSPHGYTF TGTGCCAGCACCCTTGACAGTCCCCATGGCTACACCTTC
TRBJ1-2 TRBV11-2 . once CASSLRYDFNGYTF TGTGCCAGCAGCTTAAGATATGACTTTAATGGCTACACCTTC
TRBJ2-7 TRBV3-1 TRBD2 . CASSRGLAGAHGIGQYF TGTGCCAGCAGCCGAGGACTAGCGGGGGCCCATGGTATCGGGCAGTACTTC
TRBJ2-7 TRBV20-1 . . CSARSPYEQYF TGCAGTGCTAGATCACCCTACGAGCAGTACTTC
TRBJ1-5 TRBV3-1 . . CASSQSTVSNQPQHF TGTGCCAGCAGCCAATCGACGGTCAGCAATCAGCCCCAGCATTTT
TRBJ1-1 TRBV23-1 . . CASGRLGQFFFLNTEAFF TGCGCCAGCGGGCGGCTTGGACAGTTCTTCTTCTTGAACACTGAAGCTTTCTTT
TRBJ1-2 TRBV30 . . CAWKANPPGGYTF TGTGCCTGGAAAGCAAACCCGCCGGGTGGCTACACCTTC
TRBJ1-1 TRBV29-1 . once CSVSTGPKAFF TGCAGCGTGTCTACTGGACCGAAAGCTTTCTTT
TRBJ1-4 TRBV7-4 . . CASSGGSEKLFF TGTGCCAGCAGCGGAGGGTCTGAAAAACTGTTTTTT
TRBJ2-7 TRBV12-3/TRBV12-4 . . CASSTNRDPSGEQYF TGTGCCAGCAGCACTAACAGGGACCCCTCGGGCGAGCAGTACTTC
TRBJ2-5 TRBV5-6 TRBD1 few CASSPGQGARETQYF TGTGCCAGCAGCCCGGGACAGGGGGCACGGGAGACCCAGTACTTC
TRBJ2-1 TRBV2 . . CASSEAGINEQFF TGTGCCAGCAGTGAAGCGGGAATAAATGAGCAGTTCTTC